Below, one T cell receptor beta chain is given with its context. The antigen remains unidentified. Assay used: immunoSEQ multiplex PCR; TCRdb lists only in-frame clones, some missing. The data show 800,000 or so clones, 90% to 97% seen once. Germline V lookup: CDR1 MDHEN, CDR2 SYDVKM. V lost 5 bases and J lost 1, with 30 bases in between. The CDR3 has 20 amino acids. These data come from a study of shared clonotypes between healthy human individuals. Study outcomes and limitations: Lower generation probabilities were found for non-shared clonotypes than for those shared by all four donors.

Naive CD8 cells, CD45RO-negative and positively selected for CCR7, excluded terminally differentiated effector memory CD45RA+ cells. Sequencing was performed on naive CD8+ T cells sorted from blood. The gene calls are TRBV28 and TRBJ2-7; D perhaps matches TRBD2 (6 bases). The receptor was isolated from a man aged 30-40 years in good health. The CDR3 nucleotides read TGTGCCAGCAGTATATCCCCCGGTGGGGGGATTGTGGGGGGTTCCTACGAGCAGTACTTC. Protein: CASSISPGGGIVGGSYEQYF.